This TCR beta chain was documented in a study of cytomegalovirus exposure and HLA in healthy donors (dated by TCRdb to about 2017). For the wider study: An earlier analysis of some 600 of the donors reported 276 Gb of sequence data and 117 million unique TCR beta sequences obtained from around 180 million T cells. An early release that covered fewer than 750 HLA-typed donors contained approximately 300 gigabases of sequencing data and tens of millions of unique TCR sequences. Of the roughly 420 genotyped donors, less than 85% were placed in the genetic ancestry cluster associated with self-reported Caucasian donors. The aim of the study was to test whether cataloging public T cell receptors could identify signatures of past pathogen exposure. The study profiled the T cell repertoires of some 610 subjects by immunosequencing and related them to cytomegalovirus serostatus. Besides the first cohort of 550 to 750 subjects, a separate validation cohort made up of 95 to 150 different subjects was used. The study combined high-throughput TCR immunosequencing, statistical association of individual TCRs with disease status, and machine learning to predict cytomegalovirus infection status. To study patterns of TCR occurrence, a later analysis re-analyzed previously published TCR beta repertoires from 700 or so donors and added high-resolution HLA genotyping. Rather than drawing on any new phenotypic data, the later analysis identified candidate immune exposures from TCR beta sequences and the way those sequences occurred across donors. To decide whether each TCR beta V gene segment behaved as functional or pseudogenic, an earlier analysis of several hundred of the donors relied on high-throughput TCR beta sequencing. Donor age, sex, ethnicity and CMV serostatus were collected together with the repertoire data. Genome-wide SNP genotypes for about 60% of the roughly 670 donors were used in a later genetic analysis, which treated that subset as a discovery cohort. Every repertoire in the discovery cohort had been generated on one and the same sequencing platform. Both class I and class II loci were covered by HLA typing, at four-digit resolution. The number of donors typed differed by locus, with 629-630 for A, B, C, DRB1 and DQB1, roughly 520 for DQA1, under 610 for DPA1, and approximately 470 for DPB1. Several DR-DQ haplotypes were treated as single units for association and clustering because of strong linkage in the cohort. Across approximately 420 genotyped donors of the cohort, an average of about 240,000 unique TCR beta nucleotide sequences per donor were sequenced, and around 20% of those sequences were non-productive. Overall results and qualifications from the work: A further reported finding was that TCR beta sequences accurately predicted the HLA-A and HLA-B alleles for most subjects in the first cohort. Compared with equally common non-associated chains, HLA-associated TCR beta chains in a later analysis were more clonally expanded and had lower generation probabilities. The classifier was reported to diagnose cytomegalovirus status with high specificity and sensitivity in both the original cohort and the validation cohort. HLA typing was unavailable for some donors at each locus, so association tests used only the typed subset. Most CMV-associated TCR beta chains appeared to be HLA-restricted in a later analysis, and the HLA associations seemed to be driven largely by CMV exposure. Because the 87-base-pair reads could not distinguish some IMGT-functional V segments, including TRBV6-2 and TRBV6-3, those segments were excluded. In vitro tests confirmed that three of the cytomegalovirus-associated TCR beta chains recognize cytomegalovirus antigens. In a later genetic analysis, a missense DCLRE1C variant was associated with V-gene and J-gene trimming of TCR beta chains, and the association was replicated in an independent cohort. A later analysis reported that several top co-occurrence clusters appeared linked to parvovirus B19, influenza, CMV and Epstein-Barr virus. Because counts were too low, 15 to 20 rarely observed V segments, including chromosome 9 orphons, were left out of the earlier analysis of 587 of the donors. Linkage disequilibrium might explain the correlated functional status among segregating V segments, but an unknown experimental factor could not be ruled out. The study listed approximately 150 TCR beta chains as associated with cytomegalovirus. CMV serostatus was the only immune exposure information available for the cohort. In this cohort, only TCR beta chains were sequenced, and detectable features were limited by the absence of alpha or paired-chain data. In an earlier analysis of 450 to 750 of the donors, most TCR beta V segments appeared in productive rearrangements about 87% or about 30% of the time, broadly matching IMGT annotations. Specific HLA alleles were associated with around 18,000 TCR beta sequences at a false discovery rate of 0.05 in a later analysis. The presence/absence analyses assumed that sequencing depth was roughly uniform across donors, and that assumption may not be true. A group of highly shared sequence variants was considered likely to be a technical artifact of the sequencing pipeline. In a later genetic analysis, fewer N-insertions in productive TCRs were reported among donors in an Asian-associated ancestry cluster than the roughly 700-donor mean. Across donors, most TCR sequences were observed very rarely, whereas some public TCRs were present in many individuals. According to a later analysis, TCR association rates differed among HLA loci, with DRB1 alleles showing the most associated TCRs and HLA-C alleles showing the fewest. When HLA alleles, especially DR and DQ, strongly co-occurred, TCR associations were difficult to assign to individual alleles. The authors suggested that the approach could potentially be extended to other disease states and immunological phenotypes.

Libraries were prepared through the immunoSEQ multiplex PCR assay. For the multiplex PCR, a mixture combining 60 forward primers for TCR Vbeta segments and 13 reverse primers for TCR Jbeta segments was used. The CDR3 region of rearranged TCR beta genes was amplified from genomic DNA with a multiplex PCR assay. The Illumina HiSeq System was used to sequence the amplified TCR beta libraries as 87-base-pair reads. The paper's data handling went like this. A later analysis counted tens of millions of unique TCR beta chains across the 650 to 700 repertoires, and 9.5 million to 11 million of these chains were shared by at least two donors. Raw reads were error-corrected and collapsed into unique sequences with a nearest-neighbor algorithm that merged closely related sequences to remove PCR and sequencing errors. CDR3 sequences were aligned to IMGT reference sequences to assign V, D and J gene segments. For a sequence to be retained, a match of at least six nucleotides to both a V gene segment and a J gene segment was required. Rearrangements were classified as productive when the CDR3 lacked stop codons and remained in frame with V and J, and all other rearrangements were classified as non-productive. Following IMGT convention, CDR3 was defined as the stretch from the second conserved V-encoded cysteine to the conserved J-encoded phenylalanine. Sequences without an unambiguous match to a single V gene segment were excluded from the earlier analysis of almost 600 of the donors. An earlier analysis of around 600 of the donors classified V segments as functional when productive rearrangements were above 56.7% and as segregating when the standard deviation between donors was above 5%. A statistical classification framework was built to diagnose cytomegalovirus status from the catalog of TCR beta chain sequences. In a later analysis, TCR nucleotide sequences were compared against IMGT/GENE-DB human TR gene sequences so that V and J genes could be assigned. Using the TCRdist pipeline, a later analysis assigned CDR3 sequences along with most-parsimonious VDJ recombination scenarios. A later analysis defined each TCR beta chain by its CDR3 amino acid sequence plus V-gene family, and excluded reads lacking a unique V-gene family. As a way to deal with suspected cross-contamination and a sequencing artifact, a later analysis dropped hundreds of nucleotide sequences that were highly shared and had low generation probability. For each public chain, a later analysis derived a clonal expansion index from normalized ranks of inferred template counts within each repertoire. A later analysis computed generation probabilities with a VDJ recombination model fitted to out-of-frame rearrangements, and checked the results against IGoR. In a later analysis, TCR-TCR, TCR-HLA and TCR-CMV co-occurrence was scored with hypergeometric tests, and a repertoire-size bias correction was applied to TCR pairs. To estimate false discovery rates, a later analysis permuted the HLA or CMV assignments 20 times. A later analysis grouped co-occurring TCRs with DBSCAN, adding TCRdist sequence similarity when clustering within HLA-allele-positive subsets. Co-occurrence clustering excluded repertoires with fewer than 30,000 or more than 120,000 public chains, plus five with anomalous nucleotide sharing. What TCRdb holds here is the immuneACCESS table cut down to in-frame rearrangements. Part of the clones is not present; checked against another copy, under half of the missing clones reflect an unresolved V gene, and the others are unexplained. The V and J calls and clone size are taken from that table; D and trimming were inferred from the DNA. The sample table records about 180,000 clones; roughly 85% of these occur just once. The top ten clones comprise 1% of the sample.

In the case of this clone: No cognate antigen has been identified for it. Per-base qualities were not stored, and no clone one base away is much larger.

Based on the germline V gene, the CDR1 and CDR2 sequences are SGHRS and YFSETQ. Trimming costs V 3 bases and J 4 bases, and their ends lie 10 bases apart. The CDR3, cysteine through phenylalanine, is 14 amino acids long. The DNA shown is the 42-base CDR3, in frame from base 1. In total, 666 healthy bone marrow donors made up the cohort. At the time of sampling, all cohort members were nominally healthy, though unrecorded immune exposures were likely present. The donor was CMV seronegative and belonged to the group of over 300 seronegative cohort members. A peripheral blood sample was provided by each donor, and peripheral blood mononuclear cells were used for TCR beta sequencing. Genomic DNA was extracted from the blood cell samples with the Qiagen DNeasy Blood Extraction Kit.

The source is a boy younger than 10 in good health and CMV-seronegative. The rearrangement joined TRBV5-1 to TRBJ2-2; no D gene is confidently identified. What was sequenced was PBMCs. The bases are TGCGCCAGCAGCTCGACACCTTTCACCGGGGAGCTGTTTTTT. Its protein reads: CASSSTPFTGELFF.